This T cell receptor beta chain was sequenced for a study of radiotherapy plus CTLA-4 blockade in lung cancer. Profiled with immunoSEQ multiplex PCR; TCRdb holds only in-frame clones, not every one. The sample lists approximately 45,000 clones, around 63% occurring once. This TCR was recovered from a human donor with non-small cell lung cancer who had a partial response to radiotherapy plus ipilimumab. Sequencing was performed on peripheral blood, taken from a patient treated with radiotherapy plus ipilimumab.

The CDR3 reads CASSLTGSYEQYF. Written as DNA, the CDR3 is TGTGCCAGCAGCTTAACAGGGTCCTACGAGCAGTACTTC. The chain joins TRBV6-5 to TRBJ2-7; TRBD1 might be the D (6 bases). V shed 6 bases and J shed 1 base, with 10 bases lying between them. Germline values: CDR1 MNHEY, CDR2 SVGAGI. The CDR3 consists of 13 residues.